This TCR beta chain stems from a study of cytomegalovirus exposure and HLA in healthy donors. Both 60 Vbeta primers and 13 Jbeta primers went into the PCR. Sequencing used immunoSEQ multiplex PCR; TCRdb keeps in-frame clones, though not all of them. The sample consists of 100,000 to 150,000 clones, roughly 68% of them appearing once. Points from the study as a whole: Later on, a genetic analysis was performed. It linked a missense variant in DCLRE1C with V- and J-gene trimming of TCR beta. Later analysis suggested links between common viral pathogens and several top significant clusters.

V dropped 4 bases and J dropped 6 bases, with 18 bases sitting between them. CDR3 length: 15 amino acids. CDR1 and CDR2 from the germline V gene are PRHDT and FYEKMQ (reference sequence). About this clone: Antigen specificity is unknown.

This receptor was identified in a woman in her forties or fifties in good health and CMV-seropositive. The chain couples TRBV13 to TRBJ1-2, with D possibly TRBD1 on 5 matching bases. Sequencing input: PBMCs. The CDR3 is CASSSSQGNSDGYTF. CDR3 in DNA: TGTGCCAGCAGCTCCTCCCAGGGAAATTCGGATGGCTACACCTTC.